This T cell receptor beta chain was sequenced in a study of cytomegalovirus exposure and HLA in healthy donors (dated by TCRdb to about 2017). With regard to the full study: An earlier analysis of some 600 of the donors reported under 300 Gb of sequence data and 117 million unique TCR beta sequences obtained from about 179 million T cells. HLA typing included class I and class II loci at four-digit resolution. Because of strong linkage in the cohort, roughly five DR-DQ haplotypes were treated as single units for association and clustering. Along with the roughly 670-subject first cohort, a separate validation cohort of over 90 different subjects was used. High-throughput TCR immunosequencing, statistical association of individual TCRs with disease status, and machine learning were combined to predict cytomegalovirus infection status. Typing coverage varied by locus: roughly 620-640 donors for A, B, C, DRB1 and DQB1; roughly 500 for DQA1; approximately 570 for DPA1; 450 to 480 for DPB1. Rather than using new phenotypic data, the later analysis identified candidate immune exposures from TCR beta sequences and from how often those sequences occurred across donors. Donor age, sex, ethnicity and CMV serostatus were collected together with the repertoire data. Roughly 300 gigabases of sequencing data and 78 million or so unique TCR sequences were included in an early release covering roughly 700 HLA-typed donors. Across under 500 genotyped donors of the cohort, an average of 235,054 unique TCR beta nucleotide sequences per donor were sequenced, and approximately 19% of those sequences were non-productive. A later genetic analysis used genome-wide SNP genotypes for 398 of the 666 donors, treating that subset as a discovery cohort. In an earlier analysis of over 550 of the donors, high-throughput TCR beta sequencing was used to judge whether each TCR beta V gene segment behaved as functional or pseudogenic. In a later analysis, previously published TCR beta repertoires from 500 to 750 donors were re-analyzed and high-resolution HLA genotyping was added so that TCR occurrence patterns could be studied. The aim of the study was to test whether cataloging public T cell receptors could identify signatures of past pathogen exposure. The study profiled the T cell repertoires of some 610 subjects by immunosequencing and related them to cytomegalovirus serostatus. The genetic ancestry cluster associated with self-reported Caucasian donors included about 81% of the roughly 410 genotyped donors. Every discovery cohort repertoire had been produced on one sequencing platform.

A remark on this clone: Its cognate antigen has yet to be identified. There are no base qualities to consult, and no much larger clone falls within one base.

The CDR3 spans 13 residues, from the cysteine through the phenylalanine. Only the CDR3 region is kept as DNA, spanning 39 bases read in frame from base 1. V is clipped by 2 bases and J by 2 bases, and the sequence between their germline boundaries is 4 bases long. CDR1 and CDR2 were assigned from the germline V gene as KGHSH and LQKENI. The method behind the library was the immunoSEQ multiplex PCR assay. The multiplex PCR relied on a mix of 60 forward primers for TCR Vbeta segments and 13 reverse primers for TCR Jbeta segments. The CDR3 region of rearranged TCR beta genes was amplified from genomic DNA with a multiplex PCR assay. The Illumina HiSeq System was used to sequence the amplified TCR beta libraries as 87-base-pair reads. The published analysis was carried out like this. Across the roughly 600 repertoires, a later analysis counted 60 million to 90 million unique TCR beta chains, around 10 million of which were shared by at least two donors. A nearest-neighbor algorithm error-corrected the raw reads and collapsed the reads into unique sequences, merging closely related sequences to remove PCR and sequencing errors. CDR3 sequences were aligned to IMGT reference sequences to assign V, D and J gene segments. For a sequence to be retained, at least a six-nucleotide match to both a V gene segment and a J gene segment was required. Rearrangements were classified as productive when the CDR3 lacked stop codons and remained in frame with V and J, and all other rearrangements were classified as non-productive. CDR3 was defined by IMGT convention, running from the second conserved V-encoded cysteine to the conserved J-encoded phenylalanine. The earlier analysis of roughly 590 of the donors excluded any sequence lacking an unambiguous match to a single V gene segment. In an earlier analysis of 450 to 750 of the donors, a V segment was called functional when productive rearrangements were above 56.7%, and segregating when the standard deviation between donors exceeded 5%. To diagnose cytomegalovirus status from the catalog of TCR beta chain sequences, a statistical classification framework was built. In a later analysis, V and J genes were assigned by comparing TCR nucleotide sequences against IMGT/GENE-DB human TR gene sequences. A later analysis assigned CDR3 sequences and most-parsimonious VDJ recombination scenarios with the TCRdist pipeline. In a later analysis, each TCR beta chain was defined by its CDR3 amino acid sequence together with its V-gene family, and reads lacking a unique V-gene family were excluded. To address suspected cross-contamination and a sequencing artifact, a later analysis removed around 590 highly shared, low-generation-probability nucleotide sequences. In a later analysis, a clonal expansion index for each public chain was calculated from normalized within-repertoire ranks of inferred template counts. A later analysis computed generation probabilities with a VDJ recombination model fitted to out-of-frame rearrangements, and checked the results against IGoR. Hypergeometric tests were used in a later analysis to score TCR-TCR, TCR-HLA and TCR-CMV co-occurrence, with a repertoire-size bias correction applied to the TCR pairs. In a later analysis, false discovery rates were estimated by permuting HLA or CMV assignments 20 times. A later analysis grouped co-occurring TCRs with DBSCAN, adding TCRdist sequence similarity when clustering within HLA-allele-positive subsets. Repertoires with fewer than 30,000 or more than 120,000 public chains were left out of co-occurrence clustering, as were four to six repertoires with anomalous nucleotide sharing. This immuneACCESS table, as held by TCRdb, lists in-frame sequences with V and J called but not all clones. Of the missing ones, under half trace to an unresolved V gene in checked studies; the others have no known cause. From that table come the V and J calls and clone size; the DNA was used to work out D and trimming. In all, the sample holds roughly 180,000 clones, and roughly 80% of those were seen once. In total, the top ten clones hold 2.5% of the sample.

The cohort was made up of around 720 healthy bone marrow donors. All cohort members were sampled while nominally healthy, although unrecorded immune exposures were likely present. The donor was CMV seronegative and was included in the group of 352 seronegative cohort members. Each donor provided a peripheral blood sample, and peripheral blood mononuclear cells were used for TCR beta sequencing. Genomic DNA extraction from the blood cell samples was performed with the Qiagen DNeasy Blood Extraction Kit. General conclusions and limits of the study: In a later genetic analysis, a missense DCLRE1C variant was associated with V-gene and J-gene trimming of TCR beta chains, and the association was replicated in an independent cohort. Most TCR sequences were observed very rarely across donors, whereas some public TCRs were present in many individuals. In a later analysis, HLA-associated TCR beta chains were found to be more clonally expanded and to have lower generation probabilities than equally common non-associated chains. A later genetic analysis reported fewer N-insertions in productive TCRs among donors in an Asian-associated ancestry cluster than the roughly 720-donor mean. Linkage disequilibrium might explain the correlated functional status among segregating V segments, but an unknown experimental factor could not be excluded. According to a later analysis, parvovirus B19, influenza, CMV and Epstein-Barr virus appeared linked to several top co-occurrence clusters. Some IMGT-functional V segments, including TRBV6-2 and TRBV6-3, could not be told apart with the 87-base-pair reads, so those segments were excluded. A later analysis found that TCR association rates varied across HLA loci, with DRB1 alleles showing the most associated TCRs and HLA-C alleles the fewest. The only immune exposure information available for the cohort was CMV serostatus. At a false discovery rate of 0.05, a later analysis linked under 20,000 TCR beta sequences to specific HLA alleles. Because counts were too low, approximately 18 rarely observed V segments, including chromosome 9 orphons, were excluded from the earlier analysis of a few hundred of the donors. The classifier was reported to diagnose cytomegalovirus status with high specificity and sensitivity in both the original cohort and the validation cohort. According to the authors, the approach could potentially be generalized to other disease states and immunological phenotypes. In the study, approximately 150 TCR beta chains were listed as associated with cytomegalovirus. HLA typing was unavailable for some donors at each locus, so association tests used only the typed subset. A further reported finding was that TCR beta sequences accurately predicted the HLA-A and HLA-B alleles for most subjects in the first cohort. An earlier analysis of approximately 570 of the donors showed that most TCR beta V segments appeared in productive rearrangements either about 87% or about 30% of the time, which broadly matched IMGT annotations. A later analysis found that most CMV-associated TCR beta chains appeared HLA-restricted, with HLA associations seemingly driven largely by CMV exposure. When HLA alleles, especially DR and DQ, strongly co-occurred, attributing TCR associations to individual alleles was difficult. Three of the identified cytomegalovirus-associated TCR beta chains were confirmed in vitro to be specific for cytomegalovirus antigens. Roughly uniform sequencing depth across donors was assumed in presence/absence analyses, although this assumption may not hold. A cluster of highly shared sequence variants was judged likely to represent a technical artifact of the sequencing pipeline. In this cohort, only TCR beta chains were sequenced, and detectable features were limited by the absence of alpha or paired-chain data.

The receptor chain draws on TRBV18 and TRBJ2-1; no D gene call is confident. This clonotype was sampled from a female donor in good health and CMV-seronegative. Material: PBMCs. The nucleotide sequence is given as TGTGCCAGCTCACCAGGCCCCTACAATGAGCAGTTCTTC. Its amino acids are CASSPGPYNEQFF.